Listed below are T cell receptor beta chains from one sample, sequenced in a study of CD8+ T cells in alopecia areata. The method was immunoSEQ multiplex PCR; TCRdb's version includes in-frame clones alone and lacks a portion of them. The sample holds about 120,000 clones; less than 45% are singletons and the top ten take roughly 3.2%. The sequencing input was CD4+ T cells sorted from blood. Receptors originate from a human donor with alopecia areata. CDR3s include the opening cysteine and the closing phenylalanine or tryptophan. Each record gives: J gene, V gene, D gene, clone size, CDR3 DNA, CDR3 protein. A D gene is named only where the DNA matches it firmly. Clone sizes are given selectively: once, few, many, or a class where the clone is expanded.

J: TRBJ2-1
V: TRBV29-1
D: TRBD1
size: NA
DNA: TGCAGCGTTGCAAACAGGGGAGTTGGGAATTTTGAGCAGTTCTTC
CDR3: CSVANRGVGNFEQFF

J: TRBJ2-5
V: TRBV4-1
D: TRBD2
size: few
DNA: TGCGCCAGCAGCCAAGATGGAACTAGCGGGGGGGAGACCCAGTACTTC
CDR3: CASSQDGTSGGETQYF

J: TRBJ2-2
V: TRBV5-1
D: TRBD2
size: NA
DNA: TGCGCCAGCAGTTCACTAGCGGGCACACCAACCGGGGAGCTGTTTTTT
CDR3: CASSSLAGTPTGELFF

J: TRBJ1-6
V: TRBV27
D: NA
size: NA
DNA: TGTGCCAGCAGTTTATCGTCAGGGGCTAATTCACCCCTCCACTTT
CDR3: CASSLSSGANSPLHF

J: TRBJ1-2
V: TRBV4-3
D: NA
size: NA
DNA: TGCGCCAGCAGCCTAACCCCACCGCATGGCTACACCTTC
CDR3: CASSLTPPHGYTF

J: TRBJ1-1
V: TRBV29-1
D: NA
size: NA
DNA: TGCAGCGTTAGGAGGGGGAACACTGAAGCTTTCTTT
CDR3: CSVRRGNTEAFF

J: TRBJ1-1
V: TRBV29-1
D: NA
size: few
DNA: TGCAGCGTCCACGGTCACACTGAAGCTTTCTTT
CDR3: CSVHGHTEAFF

J: TRBJ2-7
V: TRBV5-1
D: TRBD1
size: NA
DNA: TGCGCCAGCAGCTACGGACAGGGGATCGGGGAGCAGTACTTC
CDR3: CASSYGQGIGEQYF

J: TRBJ2-3
V: TRBV9
D: TRBD2
size: once
DNA: TGTGCCAGCAGCGTAGCTACTACTAGCGGGGACCACACAGATACGCAGTATTTT
CDR3: CASSVATTSGDHTDTQYF

J: TRBJ1-2
V: TRBV29-1
D: NA
size: NA
DNA: TGCAGCGTTGAATATATTTTGGCAGGCCCCCATGGCTACACCTTC
CDR3: CSVEYILAGPHGYTF

J: TRBJ2-2
V: TRBV30
D: NA
size: NA
DNA: TGTGCCTGGAGCATAAGACTCCAGGACACCGGGGAGCTGTTTTTT
CDR3: CAWSIRLQDTGELFF

J: TRBJ1-1
V: TRBV4-2
D: NA
size: few
DNA: TGTGCCAGCAGCCCCCAAGGTGGCACTGAAGCTTTCTTT
CDR3: CASSPQGGTEAFF

J: TRBJ2-2
V: TRBV4-3
D: TRBD2
size: NA
DNA: TGCGCCAGCAGCCGCAGGCGGGGGGGGAACACCGGGGAGCTGTTTTTT
CDR3: CASSRRRGGNTGELFF

J: TRBJ2-5
V: TRBV15
D: NA
size: few
DNA: TGTGCCACCAGCAGAGTGGCCGGGATCCAAGAGACCCAGTACTTC
CDR3: CATSRVAGIQETQYF

J: TRBJ2-3
V: TRBV29-1
D: NA
size: few
DNA: TGCAGCGTTTCCGTGACAGGCACAGATACGCAGTATTTT
CDR3: CSVSVTGTDTQYF

J: TRBJ2-7
V: TRBV4-3
D: NA
size: NA
DNA: TGCGCCAGCAGCCGGTCGGGGGGTGCAGGGGAGAACTACGAGCAGTACTTC
CDR3: CASSRSGGAGENYEQYF

J: TRBJ2-7
V: TRBV28
D: TRBD1
size: NA
DNA: TGTGCCAGCAGTTTTTTCGAGAGGGGGCCCTCCTACGAGCAGTACTTC
CDR3: CASSFFERGPSYEQYF

J: TRBJ2-7
V: TRBV15
D: TRBD2
size: NA
DNA: TGTGCCACCAGCAGAGATCGGGGGGACGAGCAGTACTTC
CDR3: CATSRDRGDEQYF

J: TRBJ2-7
V: TRBV7-7
D: NA
size: NA
DNA: TGTGCTAGCAGCTTAACCGACAGTAGCTCCTACGAGCAGTACTTC
CDR3: CASSLTDSSSYEQYF

J: TRBJ2-7
V: TRBV6-5
D: NA
size: NA
DNA: TGTGCCAGCAGTAAGGGGCGCGGTTACGAGCAGTACTTC
CDR3: CASSKGRGYEQYF

J: TRBJ2-7
V: TRBV18
D: NA
size: NA
DNA: TGTGCCAGCTCACCAGAGGGGGAGCCCAACTACGAGCAGTACTTC
CDR3: CASSPEGEPNYEQYF

J: TRBJ2-7
V: TRBV30
D: NA
size: NA
DNA: TGTGCCTGGGGGACACAATACGAGCAGTACTTC
CDR3: CAWGTQYEQYF

J: TRBJ2-5
V: TRBV6-6
D: NA
size: NA
DNA: TGTGCCAGCAGTTACTCGACAGTCGTTAAAGAGACCCAGTACTTC
CDR3: CASSYSTVVKETQYF

J: TRBJ1-2
V: TRBV7-8
D: NA
size: once
DNA: TGTGCCAGCAGCCGGGAGGGGGGAACTAACTATGGCTACACCTTC
CDR3: CASSREGGTNYGYTF

J: TRBJ2-2
V: TRBV29-1
D: TRBD2
size: NA
DNA: TGCAGCGTTTTCCCGGGACTAGCGGCCACCGGGGAGCTGTTTTTT
CDR3: CSVFPGLAATGELFF

J: TRBJ2-2
V: TRBV29-1
D: NA
size: NA
DNA: TGCAGCGTTGACAGCCAGAACACCGGGGAGCTGTTTTTT
CDR3: CSVDSQNTGELFF

J: TRBJ2-1
V: TRBV13
D: TRBD2
size: NA
DNA: TGTGCCAGCAGCCGAATTAGCGGGGAAGACCACAATGAGCAGTTCTTC
CDR3: CASSRISGEDHNEQFF

J: TRBJ1-2
V: TRBV7-2
D: NA
size: few
DNA: TGTGCCAGCAGTTCTAACTATGGCTACACCTTC
CDR3: CASSSNYGYTF

J: TRBJ2-1
V: TRBV7-3
D: NA
size: NA
DNA: TGTGCCAGCAGCTCCTTCGGGAGTGGGAATGAGCAGTTCTTC
CDR3: CASSSFGSGNEQFF

J: TRBJ1-2
V: TRBV30
D: TRBD1
size: once
DNA: TGTGCCTGGAGTGGGGTCGGGGCGGACGGACAGGGGTCAGGCTACACCTTC
CDR3: CAWSGVGADGQGSGYTF

J: TRBJ2-1
V: TRBV7-2
D: NA
size: NA
DNA: TGTGCCAGCAGCTTCGATCAGGGGATTGAGCAGTTCTTC
CDR3: CASSFDQGIEQFF

J: TRBJ2-7
V: TRBV2
D: NA
size: NA
DNA: TGTGCCAGCAGGCCCGGGGGAATCTACGAGCAGTACTTC
CDR3: CASRPGGIYEQYF

J: TRBJ1-5
V: TRBV5-6
D: NA
size: NA
DNA: TGTGCCAGCAGGAGGGGGGATCAGCCCCAGCATTTT
CDR3: CASRRGDQPQHF

J: TRBJ2-1
V: TRBV30
D: NA
size: NA
DNA: TGTGCCTGGAGTGTAAGCCAGAATGAGCAGTTCTTC
CDR3: CAWSVSQNEQFF

J: TRBJ2-6
V: TRBV6-1
D: NA
size: few
DNA: TGTGCCAGCAGACAGAACTCTGGGGCCAACGTCCTGACTTTC
CDR3: CASRQNSGANVLTF

J: TRBJ2-5
V: TRBV29-1
D: NA
size: NA
DNA: TGCAGCGTTGCGACAGGTTACGAGACCCAGTACTTC
CDR3: CSVATGYETQYF

J: TRBJ1-1
V: TRBV30
D: NA
size: once
DNA: TGTGCCTGGAGTCGGGTGGCAGAAGCTTTCTTT
CDR3: CAWSRVAEAFF

J: TRBJ2-3
V: TRBV25-1
D: NA
size: NA
DNA: TGTGCCAGCGCTCAGACTACCACAGATACGCAGTATTTT
CDR3: CASAQTTTDTQYF

J: TRBJ2-5
V: TRBV7-8
D: NA
size: few
DNA: TGTGCCAGCAGCCCCCCAGAGTATACCCAGTACTTC
CDR3: CASSPPEYTQYF